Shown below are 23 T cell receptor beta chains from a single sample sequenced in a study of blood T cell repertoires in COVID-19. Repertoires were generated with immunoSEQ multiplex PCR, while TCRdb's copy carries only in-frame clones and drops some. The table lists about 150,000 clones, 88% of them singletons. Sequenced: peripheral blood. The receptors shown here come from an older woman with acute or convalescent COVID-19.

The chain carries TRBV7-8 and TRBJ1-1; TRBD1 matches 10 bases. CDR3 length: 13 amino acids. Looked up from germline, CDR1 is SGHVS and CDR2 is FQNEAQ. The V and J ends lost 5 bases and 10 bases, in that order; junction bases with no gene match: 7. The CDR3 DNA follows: TGTGCCAGCAGCACGGGACAGGGGATCGGAGCTTTCTTT. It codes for CASSTGQGIGAFF.

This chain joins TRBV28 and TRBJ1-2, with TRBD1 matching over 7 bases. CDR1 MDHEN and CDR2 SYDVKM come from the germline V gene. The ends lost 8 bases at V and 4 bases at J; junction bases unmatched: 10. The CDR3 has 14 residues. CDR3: CASGDSRYRYGYTF. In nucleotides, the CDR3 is TGTGCCAGCGGGGACAGCCGTTACCGCTATGGCTACACCTTC.

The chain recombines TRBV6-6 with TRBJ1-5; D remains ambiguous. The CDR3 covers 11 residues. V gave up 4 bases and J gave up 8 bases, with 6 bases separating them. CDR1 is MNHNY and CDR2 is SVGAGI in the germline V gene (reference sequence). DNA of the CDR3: TGTGCCAGCAGTTTTGGAGAGCCCCAGCATTTT. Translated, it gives CASSFGEPQHF.

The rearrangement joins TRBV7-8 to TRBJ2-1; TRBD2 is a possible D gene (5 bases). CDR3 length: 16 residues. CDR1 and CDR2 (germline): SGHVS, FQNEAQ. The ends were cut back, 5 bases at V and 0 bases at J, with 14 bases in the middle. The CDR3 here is CASSDRRASSYNEQFF. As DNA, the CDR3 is TGTGCCAGCAGCGATCGGCGGGCTAGCTCCTACAATGAGCAGTTCTTC.

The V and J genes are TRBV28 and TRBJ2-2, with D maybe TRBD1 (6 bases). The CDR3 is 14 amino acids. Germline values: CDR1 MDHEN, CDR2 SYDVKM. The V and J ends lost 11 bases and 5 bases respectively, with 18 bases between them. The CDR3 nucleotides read TGTGCCTCAATGGTACAGGGCCTGACCGGGGAGCTGTTTTTT. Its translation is CASMVQGLTGELFF.

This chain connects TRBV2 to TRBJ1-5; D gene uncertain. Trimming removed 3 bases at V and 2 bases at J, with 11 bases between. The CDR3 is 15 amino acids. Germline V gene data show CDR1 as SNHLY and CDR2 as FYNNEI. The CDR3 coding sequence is TGTGCCAGCAGTGATGTTCGGGTGGGCAATCAGCCCCAGCATTTT. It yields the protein CASSDVRVGNQPQHF.

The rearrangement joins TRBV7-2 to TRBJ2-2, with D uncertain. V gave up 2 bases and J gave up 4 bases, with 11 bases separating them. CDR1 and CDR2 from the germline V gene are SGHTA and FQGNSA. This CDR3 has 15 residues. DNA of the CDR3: TGTGCCAGCAGCTTAAGCATATTGCCCACCGGGGAGCTGTTTTTT. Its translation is CASSLSILPTGELFF.

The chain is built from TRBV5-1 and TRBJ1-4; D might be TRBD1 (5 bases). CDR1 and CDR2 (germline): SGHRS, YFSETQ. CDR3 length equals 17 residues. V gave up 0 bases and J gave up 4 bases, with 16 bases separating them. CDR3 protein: CASSLAVTRGVNEKLFF. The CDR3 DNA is TGCGCCAGCAGCTTGGCCGTGACCCGGGGGGTTAATGAAAAACTGTTTTTT.

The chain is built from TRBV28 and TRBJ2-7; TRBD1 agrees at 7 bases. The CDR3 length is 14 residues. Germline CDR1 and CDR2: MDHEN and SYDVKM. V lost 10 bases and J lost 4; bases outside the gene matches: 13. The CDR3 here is CATQDRAKMYEQYV. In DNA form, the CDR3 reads TGTGCCACCCAAGACAGGGCTAAGATGTACGAGCAGTACGTC.

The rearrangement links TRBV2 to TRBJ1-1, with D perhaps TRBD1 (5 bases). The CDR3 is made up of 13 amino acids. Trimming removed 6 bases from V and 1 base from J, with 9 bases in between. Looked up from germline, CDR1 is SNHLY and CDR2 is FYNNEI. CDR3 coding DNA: TGTGCCAGCAGCAGGGTTGGGAACACTGAAGCTTTCTTT. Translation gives CASSRVGNTEAFF.

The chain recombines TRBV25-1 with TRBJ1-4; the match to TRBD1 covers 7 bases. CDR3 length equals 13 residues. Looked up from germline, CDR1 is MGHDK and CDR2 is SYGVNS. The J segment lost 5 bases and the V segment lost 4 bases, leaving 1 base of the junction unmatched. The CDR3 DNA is TGTGCCAGCAGTGGAGGGGGCAATGAAAAACTGTTTTTT. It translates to CASSGGGNEKLFF.

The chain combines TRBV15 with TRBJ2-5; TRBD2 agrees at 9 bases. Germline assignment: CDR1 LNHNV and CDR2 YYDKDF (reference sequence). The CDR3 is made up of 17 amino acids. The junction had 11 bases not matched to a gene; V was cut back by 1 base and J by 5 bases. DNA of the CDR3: TGTGCCACCAGCAGAGTAAGAGCGGGGGGTCCCCGGGAGACCCAGTACTTC. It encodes CATSRVRAGGPRETQYF.

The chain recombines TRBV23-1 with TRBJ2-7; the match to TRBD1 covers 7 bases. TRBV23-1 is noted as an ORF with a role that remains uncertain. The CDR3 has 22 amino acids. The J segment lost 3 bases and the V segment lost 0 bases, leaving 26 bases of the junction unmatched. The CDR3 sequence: CASSQSSVFGTEFMSSYYEQYV. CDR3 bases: TGCGCCAGCAGTCAATCGTCTGTGTTCGGGACAGAGTTTATGTCTTCCTACTACGAGCAGTACGTC.

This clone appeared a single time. In DNA form, the CDR3 reads TGCAGCGCCGGACAGTCCTACGAGCAGTACTTC. Its translation is CSAGQSYEQYF. V and J are TRBV29-1 and TRBJ2-7; D may be TRBD1 (6 bases). V was clipped by 7 bases and J by 1 base, with 8 bases between them. Germline values: CDR1 SQVTM, CDR2 ANQGSEA. This CDR3 is 11 amino acids long.

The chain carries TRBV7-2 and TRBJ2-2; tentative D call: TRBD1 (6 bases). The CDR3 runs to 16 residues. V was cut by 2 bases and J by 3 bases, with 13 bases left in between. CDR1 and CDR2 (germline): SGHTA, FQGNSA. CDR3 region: CASSLIRTGHTGELFF. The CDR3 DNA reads TGTGCCAGCAGCTTAATCCGTACAGGGCACACCGGGGAGCTGTTTTTT.

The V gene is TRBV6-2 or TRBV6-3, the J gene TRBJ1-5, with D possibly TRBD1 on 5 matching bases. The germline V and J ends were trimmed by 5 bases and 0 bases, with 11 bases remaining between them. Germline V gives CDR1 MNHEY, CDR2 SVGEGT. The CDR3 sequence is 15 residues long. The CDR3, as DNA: TGTGCCAGCAGTCCCGGGGGGAATAGCAATCAGCCCCAGCATTTT. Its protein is CASSPGGNSNQPQHF.

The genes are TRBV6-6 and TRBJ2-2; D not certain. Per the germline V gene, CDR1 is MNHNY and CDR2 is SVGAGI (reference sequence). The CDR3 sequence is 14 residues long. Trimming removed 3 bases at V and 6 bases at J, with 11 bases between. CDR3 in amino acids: CASSYGLGAGELFF. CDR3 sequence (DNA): TGTGCCAGCAGTTATGGATTAGGAGCCGGGGAGCTGTTTTTT.

CDR3 coding DNA: TGTGCCAGTAGTCCCCCCCGGACAGGGGGCGCAGCCGGGGAGCTGTTTTTT. Its translation is CASSPPRTGGAAGELFF. The chain couples TRBV19 to TRBJ2-2, with 11 bases matching TRBD1. Germline V gene sequence: CDR1 LNHDA, CDR2 SQIVND (reference sequence). The V and J ends lost 5 bases and 6 bases, in that order; junction bases with no gene match: 11. This CDR3 is built from 17 residues.

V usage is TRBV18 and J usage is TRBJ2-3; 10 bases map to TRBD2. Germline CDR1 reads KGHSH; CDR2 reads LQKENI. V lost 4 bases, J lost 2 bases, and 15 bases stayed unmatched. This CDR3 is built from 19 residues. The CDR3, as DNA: TGTGCCAGCTCACGTCGATCTAGCGGGGGCCTATATGACACAGATACGCAGTATTTT. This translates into CASSRRSSGGLYDTDTQYF.

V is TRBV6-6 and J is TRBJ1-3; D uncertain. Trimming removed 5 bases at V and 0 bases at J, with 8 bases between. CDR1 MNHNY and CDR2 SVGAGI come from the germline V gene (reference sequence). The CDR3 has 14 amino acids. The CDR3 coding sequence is TGTGCCAGCAGTACCCGAGGCTCTGGAAACACCATATATTTT. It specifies CASSTRGSGNTIYF.

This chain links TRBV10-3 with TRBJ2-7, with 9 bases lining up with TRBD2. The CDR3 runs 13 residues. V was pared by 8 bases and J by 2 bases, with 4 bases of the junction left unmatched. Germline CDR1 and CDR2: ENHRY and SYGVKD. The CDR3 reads CAIGAGGPYEQYV. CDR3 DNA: TGTGCCATCGGAGCGGGGGGCCCCTACGAGCAGTACGTC.

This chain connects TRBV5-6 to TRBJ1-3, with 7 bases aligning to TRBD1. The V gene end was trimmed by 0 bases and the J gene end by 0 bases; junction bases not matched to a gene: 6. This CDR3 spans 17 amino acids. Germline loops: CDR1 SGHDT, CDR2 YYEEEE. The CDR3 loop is CASSLVRQGSSGNTIYF. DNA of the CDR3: TGTGCCAGCAGCTTGGTCCGACAGGGTTCCTCTGGAAACACCATATATTTT.

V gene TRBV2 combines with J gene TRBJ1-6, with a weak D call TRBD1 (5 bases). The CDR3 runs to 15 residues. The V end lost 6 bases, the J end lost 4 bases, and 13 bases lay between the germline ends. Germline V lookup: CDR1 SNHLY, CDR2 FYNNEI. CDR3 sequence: CASRVDRQYNSPLHF. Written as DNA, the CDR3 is TGTGCCAGCAGGGTGGATCGACAGTATAATTCACCCCTCCACTTT.